Shown below are 8 T cell receptor beta chains from a single sample sequenced in a study of T cells in narcolepsy. The protocol was immunoSEQ multiplex PCR, while the TCRdb copy is restricted to in-frame clones and leaves out a portion. The sample carries about 33,000 clones, approximately 87% recorded once. The sample consisted of CD45RA- memory CD4+ T cells from PBMCs. These TCRs come from a human donor with narcolepsy.

J is TRBJ1-1 and V is TRBV7-8, with a tentative D call TRBD1 (6 bases). The CDR3 length is 16 residues. V was shortened by 3 bases and J by 5 bases, with 19 bases between the two germline ends. Germline V gene lookup returns CDR1 SGHVS and CDR2 FQNEAQ. The CDR3 DNA reads TGTGCCAGCAGCTTGAGGGCCCGGGGGCGCGGGACTGAAGCTTTCTTT. Its translation is CASSLRARGRGTEAFF.

With respect to this clone: Other DNA variants within this sample encode the same CDR3. V gene TRBV28 combines with J gene TRBJ1-2; TRBD1 matches at 7 bases. V shed 5 bases and J 4 bases; nucleotides not matched to a gene: 4. Germline lookup yields CDR1 MDHEN and CDR2 SYDVKM. There are 13 residues in the CDR3. CDR3 in amino acids: CASSLGQLYGYTF. The CDR3 nucleotides are TGTGCCAGCAGTCTGGGACAGCTCTATGGCTACACCTTC.

V gene TRBV6-4 combines with J gene TRBJ1-2; D is uncertain. The CDR3 length is 12 residues. CDR1 is MRHNA and CDR2 is SNTAGT in the germline V gene. V was clipped by 7 bases and J by 5 bases, with 11 bases between them. Here the CDR3 DNA reads TGTGCCAGCACTAACGGGTATTATGGCTACACCTTC. It is translated as CASTNGYYGYTF.

The chain couples TRBV11-2 to TRBJ2-1; a possible D gene is TRBD1 (6 bases). V lost 10 bases, J lost 9 bases, and 19 bases lay in between. This CDR3 has 13 residues. Per germline, CDR1 SGHAT and CDR2 FQNNGV. In DNA, the CDR3 is TGTGCCACTGGGACATCGGTAGGAGGTGAGCAGTTCTTC. The encoded protein is CATGTSVGGEQFF.

V and J are TRBV7-9 and TRBJ1-4, with D maybe TRBD1 (5 bases). Per germline, CDR1 SEHNR and CDR2 FQNEAQ (reference sequence). The V end was cut by 1 base, the J end by 5 bases, with 5 bases between. This CDR3 has 13 residues. Here the CDR3 DNA reads TGTGCCAGCAGCTTAGAGGGGAATGAAAAACTGTTTTTT. Protein sequence: CASSLEGNEKLFF.

This chain joins TRBV7-2 and TRBJ2-1; a possible D gene is TRBD2 (6 bases). Germline CDR1 reads SGHTA; CDR2 reads FQGNSA. The germline V and J ends were trimmed by 1 base and 4 bases, with 8 bases remaining between them. This CDR3 has 14 residues. The DNA of the CDR3 is TGTGCCAGCAGCTTAGTGGGGACTTACAATGAGCAGTTCTTC. Translation: CASSLVGTYNEQFF.

The V and J genes are TRBV18 and TRBJ1-1; D might be TRBD1 (6 bases). Per the germline V gene, CDR1 is KGHSH and CDR2 is LQKENI. The V end was cut by 2 bases, the J end by 5 bases, with 12 bases between. This CDR3 comprises 14 residues. CDR3 loop: CASSPLAGETEAFF. For the CDR3, the DNA is TGTGCCAGCTCACCATTGGCAGGGGAAACTGAAGCTTTCTTT.

The rearrangement uses TRBV29-1 and TRBJ1-5; a weak D match, TRBD1 (6 bases). Between the trimmed V and J ends, which lost 3 bases and 6 bases, there was a span of 21 bases. The CDR3 covers 16 residues. Germline assignment: CDR1 SQVTM and CDR2 ANQGSEA. The CDR3 sequence is CSVDRPAQGRGQPQHF. CDR3 nucleotide sequence: TGCAGCGTTGATAGGCCGGCGCAGGGGCGAGGTCAGCCCCAGCATTTT.